One and the same sample provided the 27 T cell receptor beta chains below, sequenced in a study of shared clonotypes between healthy human individuals. Method: immunoSEQ multiplex PCR; TCRdb's copy keeps in-frame clones and lacks some. The data contain some 1.1 million clones, roughly 80% of them seen just once; the ten biggest clones take up almost 0.9%. Sequencing input: memory CD4+ T cells from PBMCs. Subset reported: CD45RA-negative fraction. The source of these receptors is a man younger than 30 in good health. Some clones in this sample may be carry-over from other donors' samples.

Regarding this clone: The junction differs from germline at one of its ends, possibly a read error. The chain couples TRBV10-3 to TRBJ1-4; D is possibly TRBD1 (5 bases). The CDR3 covers 13 residues. Germline loops: CDR1 ENHRY, CDR2 SYGVKD. CDR3 residues: CALRAGLNEKLFF. The CDR3 DNA reads TGTGCCCTCAGGGCAGGTCTTAATGAAAAACTGTTTTTT.

Points on this clone: Different DNA sequences within this sample yield the same CDR3. The chain recombines TRBV5-4 with TRBJ2-7; 8 bases agree with TRBD2. This CDR3 is 13 amino acids long. Germline-derived CDR1 and CDR2 are SGHNT and YYREEE (reference sequence). V was clipped by 3 bases and J by 3 bases; unmatched bases: 2. CDR3 bases: TGTGCCAGCAGCTCTGGGACTAGCTACGAGCAGTACTTC. Translated, it gives CASSSGTSYEQYF. The whole variable domain, remainder taken from reference TRBV5-4 and TRBJ2-7, is ETGVTQSPTHLIKTRGQQVTLRCSSQSGHNTVSWYQQALGQGPQFIFQYYREEENGRGNFPPRFSGLQFPNYSSELNVNALELDDSALYLCASSSGTSYEQYFGPGTRLTVT.

The rearrangement links TRBV4-2 to TRBJ2-1, with D perhaps matching TRBD2 (5 bases). The CDR3 is 14 amino acids. V shed 1 base and J shed 1 base, with 5 bases lying between them. Germline CDR1 reads LGHNA; CDR2 reads YNFKEQ. This CDR3 is CASSQAGSYNEQFF. DNA for the CDR3: TGTGCCAGCAGCCAAGCGGGATCCTACAATGAGCAGTTCTTC.

The rearrangement joins TRBV28 to TRBJ2-3; TRBD1 or TRBD2 may be the D gene (5 bases each). This CDR3 region has 17 residues. The V gene's germline CDR1 is MDHEN and CDR2 SYDVKM. Between the trimmed V and J ends, which lost 7 bases and 0 bases, there was a span of 20 bases. The chain's CDR3 is CASTPPGRLTSTDTQYF. The CDR3 bases are TGTGCCAGCACCCCCCCGGGGCGCTTAACTAGCACAGATACGCAGTATTTT.

This chain links TRBV7-2 with TRBJ1-1, with 10 bases lining up with TRBD1. CDR1 and CDR2 (germline): SGHTA, FQGNSA. The J segment lost 10 bases and the V segment lost 5 bases, leaving 1 base of the junction unmatched. The CDR3 is made up of 11 amino acids. For the CDR3, the DNA is TGTGCCAGCAGCCGGGACAGGGGAGCTTTCTTT. Amino acids: CASSRDRGAFF.

The chain recombines TRBV5-1 with TRBJ2-2; 7 bases line up with TRBD1. Trimming removed 7 bases from V and 6 bases from J; junction bases left unmatched: 12. The germline V gene has CDR1 SGHRS and CDR2 YFSETQ. This CDR3 has 15 residues. CDR3 bases: TGCGCCAGCGCCTACTCCGGGACAGCGGCCGGGGAGCTGTTTTTT. This translates into CASAYSGTAAGELFF.

About this clone: It differs at one base from a far larger clone, so likely a read error. This sample also contains other DNA sequences that code for the same CDR3. The V and J genes are TRBV6-1 and TRBJ2-7; TRBD2 matches at 8 bases. Germline loops: CDR1 MNHNS, CDR2 SASEGT. The CDR3 covers 14 residues. The trim removed 5 bases at V and 3 bases at J, leaving 6 bases unmatched. CDR3 loop: CASSPTGGLYEQYF. CDR3 nucleotides: TGTGCCAGCAGTCCGACGGGGGGGCTCTACGAGCAGTACTTC.

The chain employs TRBV2 and TRBJ2-7; 12 bases fit TRBD2. With V trimmed by 4 bases and J by 4 bases, 8 bases remained unmatched. Germline lookup yields CDR1 SNHLY and CDR2 FYNNEI. The CDR3 contains 16 residues. CDR3 DNA sequence: TGTGCCAGCAGTGGACTAGCGGGAGTAGCAGTTTACGAGCAGTACTTC. This sequence encodes CASSGLAGVAVYEQYF.

V is TRBV4-2 and J is TRBJ2-5; 7 nucleotides agree with TRBD2. The V and J ends lost 0 bases and 3 bases, in that order; junction bases with no gene match: 4. The CDR3 length is 15 residues. The germline V gene encodes CDR1 LGHNA and CDR2 YNFKEQ. CDR3 region: CASSQDMGGEETQYF. The CDR3 DNA reads TGTGCCAGCAGCCAAGATATGGGGGGGGAAGAGACCCAGTACTTC.

The chain combines TRBV4-1 with TRBJ1-2; the D gene is possibly TRBD1 (6 bases). The V end was cut by 0 bases, the J end by 3 bases, with 17 bases between. Germline lookup yields CDR1 MGHRA and CDR2 YSYEKL. This CDR3 comprises 17 residues. In DNA form, the CDR3 reads TGCGCCAGCAGCCAAGATCTGTCCGGGGGCCCCTACTATGGCTACACCTTC. It specifies CASSQDLSGGPYYGYTF.

This clone appeared once. The V and J genes are TRBV4-3 and TRBJ1-6; weak D call: TRBD1 (5 bases). CDR1 and CDR2 from the germline V gene are LGHNA and YSLEER. The CDR3 contains 19 residues. V was trimmed by 0 bases and J by 3 bases, leaving 18 bases between them. The CDR3 DNA follows: TGCGCCAGCAGCCAAGACCCTGCCTACCGGGGGTACTATAATTCACCCCTCCACTTT. Translation: CASSQDPAYRGYYNSPLHF.

V is TRBV18 and J is TRBJ1-5; D might be TRBD1 (5 bases). This CDR3 is built from 16 residues. The germline gives CDR1 KGHSH, CDR2 LQKENI. V lost 0 bases, J lost 7 bases, and 16 bases lay in between. The CDR3 sequence is CASSPPGQPARQPQHF. CDR3 coding DNA: TGTGCCAGCTCACCACCGGGGCAGCCGGCTCGCCAGCCCCAGCATTTT.

This chain links TRBV27 with TRBJ2-7; D is ambiguous. V was pared by 10 bases and J by 4 bases, with 23 bases between. Germline CDR1 MNHEY, CDR2 SMNVEV (reference sequence). The CDR3 consists of 15 residues. Here the CDR3 DNA reads TGTGCCACCCGATCCTTATGGTCAGAAGGGTACGAGCAGTACTTC. Translating gives CATRSLWSEGYEQYF.

The chain joins TRBV11-2 to TRBJ1-1; 7 bases match TRBD1. Per the germline V gene, CDR1 is SGHAT and CDR2 is FQNNGV. Losses at the gene ends were 2 bases for V and 0 bases for J; bases not matched to a gene: 3. The CDR3 totals 15 residues. CDR3 bases: TGTGCCAGCAGCTTACAGGGGGAAATGAACACTGAAGCTTTCTTT. Translating it yields CASSLQGEMNTEAFF.

This rearrangement joins TRBV5-6 to TRBJ1-2; 8 bases are a match to TRBD1. Per the germline V gene, CDR1 is SGHDT and CDR2 is YYEEEE. The CDR3 sequence is 15 residues long. V shed 4 bases, J shed 10 bases, and the junction held 15 bases outside the gene matches. The CDR3 here is CASSGTGLGGLVYTF. Here the CDR3 DNA reads TGTGCCAGCAGCGGGACAGGACTCGGAGGTTTAGTCTACACCTTC. The whole variable domain, filled in from reference TRBV5-6 and TRBJ1-2, reads DAGVTQSPTHLIKTRGQQVTLRCSPKSGHDTVSWYQQALGQGPQFIFQYYEEEERQRGNFPDRFSGHQFPNYSSELNVNALLLGDSALYLCASSGTGLGGLVYTFGSGTRLTVV.

The chain employs TRBV7-2 and TRBJ2-1; perhaps TRBD1 as D (5 bases). V was trimmed by 2 bases and J by 0 bases, leaving 11 bases between them. The germline V gene encodes CDR1 SGHTA and CDR2 FQGNSA. The CDR3 is 16 residues long. The CDR3 is CASSLYADNSYNEQFF. CDR3 DNA: TGTGCCAGCAGCTTATATGCGGACAACTCCTACAATGAGCAGTTCTTC.

The chain has TRBV11-2 and TRBJ2-7, with D perhaps TRBD2 (5 bases). V was pared by 7 bases and J by 3 bases, with 16 bases between. CDR3 size: 14 residues. CDR1 SGHAT and CDR2 FQNNGV come from the germline V gene. The CDR3 spells CASNLRAADYEQYF. The CDR3 DNA is TGTGCCAGCAACCTCCGTGCAGCGGACTACGAGCAGTACTTC.

The chain has TRBV18 and TRBJ2-2; TRBD2 matches 8 bases. The CDR3 is 16 residues long. Germline CDR1 is KGHSH and CDR2 is LQKENI. After removal of 3 bases from V and 5 bases from J, the junction contained 8 bases not matched to a gene. CDR3 sequence reads: CASSPRETSVTGELFF. DNA for the CDR3: TGTGCCAGCTCACCGAGAGAGACTAGCGTTACCGGGGAGCTGTTTTTT.

For this clone: Other DNA sequences in this specimen translate into the identical CDR3. The rearrangement links TRBV5-1 to TRBJ2-7, with D unresolved. Looked up from germline, CDR1 is SGHRS and CDR2 is YFSETQ. Trimming took 0 bases from V and 1 from J, leaving 8 bases between them. The CDR3 spans 14 residues. The CDR3 sequence: CASSLAAGSYEQYF. The CDR3 DNA reads as TGCGCCAGCAGCTTGGCTGCCGGATCCTACGAGCAGTACTTC.

This clone was recorded a few times. The chain uses TRBV2 and TRBJ2-2, with 8 bases fitting TRBD2. The V gene's germline CDR1 is SNHLY and CDR2 FYNNEI. V was clipped by 5 bases and J by 11 bases; unmatched bases: 4. The CDR3 has 12 amino acids. CDR3 coding DNA: TGTGCCAGCAGTTTGAGCGGGAGCGAGCTGTTTTTT. This codes for CASSLSGSELFF.

This sequence joins TRBV7-8 and TRBJ1-1; 7 nucleotides match TRBD1. The V and J ends lost 4 bases and 1 base, in that order; junction bases with no gene match: 0. Germline V gene lookup returns CDR1 SGHVS and CDR2 FQNEAQ. The CDR3 is made up of 13 amino acids. CDR3 sequence (DNA): TGTGCCAGCAGCTGGACAGGGAACACTGAAGCTTTCTTT. The encoded protein is CASSWTGNTEAFF.

The chain carries TRBV28 and TRBJ1-2, with 8 bases identical to TRBD1. The CDR3 consists of 13 residues. The V gene end was trimmed by 5 bases and the J gene end by 8 bases; junction bases not matched to a gene: 7. Germline V gene sequence: CDR1 MDHEN, CDR2 SYDVKM. CDR3 protein: CASSAPTGDGYTF. CDR3 coding DNA: TGTGCCAGCAGTGCCCCGACAGGGGACGGCTACACCTTC.

This clone appeared a few times. Possible read error: a much larger clone is one base away. This same CDR3 is encoded by further DNA sequences in the sample. The chain links TRBV18 to TRBJ2-3; D not certain. Germline V lookup: CDR1 KGHSH, CDR2 LQKENI. The V gene lost 3 bases and the J gene lost 1 base, with 2 bases spanning the gap. The CDR3 totals 12 residues. This CDR3 is CASSPGTDTQYF. The CDR3 bases are TGTGCCAGCTCACCCGGCACAGATACGCAGTATTTT.

This clone was recorded once. A single base is all that separates this from a far larger clone, so a read error is likely. The same CDR3 arises from other DNA sequences in this sample as well. V gene TRBV6-5 combines with J gene TRBJ2-1, with no clear D. This CDR3 has 11 amino acids. Trimming pared 2 bases from V and 5 bases from J, leaving 1 base between. Looked up from germline, CDR1 is MNHEY and CDR2 is SVGAGI. CDR3 protein: CASSYHNEQFF. CDR3 nucleotides: TGTGCCAGCAGTTACCACAATGAGCAGTTCTTC.

This chain connects TRBV28 to TRBJ2-1; the match to TRBD2 covers 13 bases. The CDR3 consists of 18 residues. V was clipped by 1 base and J by 7 bases; unmatched bases: 10. Germline CDR1 and CDR2: MDHEN and SYDVKM. The CDR3 region is CASSLSGGLAGVGNEQFF. CDR3 bases: TGTGCCAGCAGTTTATCCGGCGGACTAGCGGGAGTGGGTAATGAGCAGTTCTTC.

V usage is TRBV10-3 and J usage is TRBJ1-1; tentatively, D is TRBD1 (6 bases). The CDR3 consists of 15 residues. Deletions cut 4 bases from V and 3 bases from J, with 15 bases between. CDR1 ENHRY and CDR2 SYGVKD come from the germline V gene. This chain's CDR3 is CAISASPGQYTEAFF. CDR3 sequence (DNA): TGTGCCATCAGTGCCTCCCCGGGACAATACACTGAAGCTTTCTTT.

In nucleotides, the CDR3 is TGTGCCAGCAGTACGCGTGGCCCCTATGGCTACACCTTC. Its protein product is CASSTRGPYGYTF. The V and J genes are TRBV28 and TRBJ1-2, with D unresolved. V was cut by 5 bases and J by 4 bases, with 11 bases left in between. This CDR3 is built from 13 residues. Per the germline V gene, CDR1 is MDHEN and CDR2 is SYDVKM.